Following are 5 T cell receptor beta chains from one sample sequenced in a study of cytomegalovirus exposure and HLA in healthy donors. Researchers ran the PCR with 60 Vbeta and 13 Jbeta primers. Some clones are missing from TCRdb's copy, which holds only in-frame ones; the method was immunoSEQ multiplex PCR. The repertoire holds around 280,000 clones, around 90% seen once, with 2% to 3% in the top ten. Sequenced sample: PBMCs. Receptors originate from a woman aged 18-35 years in good health and CMV-seronegative.

The table lists this clone with many counts. J is TRBJ1-5 and V is TRBV6-5; 9 positions match TRBD1. The CDR3 consists of 15 residues. V was pared by 6 bases and J by 6 bases, with 9 bases of the junction left unmatched. CDR1 and CDR2 (germline): MNHEY, SVGAGI. CDR3: CASRRTQGAVQPQHF. The CDR3 bases are TGTGCCAGCAGGCGCACACAGGGGGCGGTTCAGCCCCAGCATTTT.

The J gene is TRBJ2-5, the V gene TRBV10-1, with 14 bases identical to TRBD2. The germline V gene encodes CDR1 WNHNN and CDR2 SYGVQD (reference sequence). The CDR3 is made up of 15 amino acids. The V and J ends lost 4 bases and 5 bases, in that order; junction bases with no gene match: 3. CDR3 amino acids: CASSGTSGGLETQYF. As DNA, the CDR3 is TGCGCCAGCAGTGGGACTAGCGGGGGGCTTGAGACCCAGTACTTC.

Note on this clone: Other DNA sequences in this sample translate to the same CDR3. This chain connects TRBV6-5 to TRBJ1-1; D ambiguous. The CDR3 sequence is 12 residues long. Looked up from germline, CDR1 is MNHEY and CDR2 is SVGAGI. Trimming removed 2 bases from V and 11 bases from J, with 12 bases in between. CDR3 in amino acids: CASSYLTGEAFF. The CDR3 nucleotides read TGTGCCAGCAGTTACCTCACCGGGGAGGCTTTCTTT.

This clone was observed once. A read error may account for a junction end that differs from germline. The chain employs TRBV7-9 and TRBJ1-1; D is perhaps TRBD1 (5 bases). Germline assignment: CDR1 SEHNR and CDR2 FQNEAQ (reference sequence). The CDR3 consists of 16 residues. The CDR3 DNA sequence: TGTTCCAGCAGCTTATTCGGGCAGGGCCTCCGGGCTGAAGCTTTCTTT. This encodes CSSSLFGQGLRAEAFF. Full variable domain (outside the CDR3, taken from reference TRBV7-9 and TRBJ1-1): DTGVSQNPRHKITKRGQNVTFRCDPISEHNRLYWYRQTLGQGPEFLTYFQNEAQLEKSRLLSDRFSAERPKGSFSTLEIQRTEQGDSAMYLCSSSLFGQGLRAEAFFGQGTRLTVV.

This clone was detected only once. The genes are TRBV6-1 and TRBJ2-7; TRBD1 is a possible D gene (6 bases). The CDR3 loop spans 14 amino acids. Germline loops: CDR1 MNHNS, CDR2 SASEGT. Trimming shortened V by 8 bases and J by 1 base, and 15 bases separated the two germline ends. This chain's CDR3 is CASGSQGSSYEQYF. For the CDR3, the DNA is TGTGCCAGCGGGTCACAGGGTTCGTCCTACGAGCAGTACTTC.